This T cell receptor beta chain was retrieved from a study of T-cell memory formation after mild COVID-19. General study points: Some SARS-CoV-2-responding clones were already detected in memory before infection. Contracting CD4+ clones lay largely in CM and EM, with CD8+ ones residing in EMRA.

About this clonotype: Its matching antigen is unknown.

The authors produced TCR alpha and TCR beta cDNA libraries with sample barcodes and UMIs by 5'RACE using constant-segment primers. TCRdb re-called the 5' RACE reads with MiXCR, one entry per CDR3 protein. This table holds 210,000 or so distinct CDR3 sequences, about a sixth found once. Germline V gives CDR1 SGHVS, CDR2 FQNEAQ. With 6 bases removed from V and 0 bases from J, the gap between germline ends came to 12 bases. The length of the CDR3 is 15 residues. The sample consisted of PBMCs or a T cell subset sorted from them (not recorded which). The V gene is TRBV7-8, the J gene TRBJ2-1; D is unresolved. The TCR was taken from an adult woman who had mild COVID-19 (a few samples of this study predate the infection). Cell type and time point are not known. CDR3: CASRRFWGSYNEQFF. The CDR3 DNA reads as TGTGCCAGCAGGAGATTTTGGGGCTCCTACAATGAGCAGTTCTTC.